This paragraph reports one T cell receptor (beta chain). This clone was seen just once. Its cognate antigen has yet to be identified. Base-call qualities are not available, and no considerably larger clone is one nucleotide away. These data are taken from a study of a mutant IDH1 vaccine in newly diagnosed glioma (dated by TCRdb to the early 2020s). Background on the whole study: Vaccination began 4-6 weeks after radiotherapy alone, or alongside temozolomide cycles in the chemotherapy-containing groups. Before enrollment, patients had received standard therapy of radiotherapy alone, temozolomide alone, or radiochemotherapy with temozolomide; most received the combination. Longitudinal TCRB deep sequencing was done for some 26 treated patients, wherever samples were available for exploratory analyses. Of the approximately 34 patients who were treated, around 62% were male and approximately 40% were female, and the mean age was roughly 40 years. Peripheral blood was drawn at six visits: V03 (baseline), V05, V07, V10, V12 and V13. Visit V12 was the week-35 safety follow-up and visit V13 was the week-47 end of study.

Study-wide findings and limitations: Pseudoprogression appeared unrelated to alterations in the top peripheral T cell clonotypes detected by TCRB sequencing. Availability determined which PBMC samples were chosen for TCRB deep sequencing. The authors stated that sample limitations prevented analyses of patient blood samples from being reproduced. Immune responses induced by the vaccine were seen in around 94% of patients across multiple MHC alleles.

Interpreted using the paper, the time point label stands for: week 35, safety follow-up. Every vaccine dose consisted of 300 ug of a 20-mer mutant IDH1 peptide in Montanide, administered subcutaneously together with topical imiquimod. Patients received eight vaccinations in weeks 1, 3, 5, 7, 11, 15, 19 and 23, corresponding to visits V03 through V10. The donors had newly diagnosed IDH1-mutant astrocytomas of WHO grade 3 or 4 that showed loss of nuclear ATRX. The samples were drawn from NOA16, a multicentre, single-arm, open-label phase I trial in Germany that tested a mutant IDH1 peptide vaccine in humans for the first time. Genomic DNA for TCRB sequencing was isolated from EDTA blood with the DNeasy Blood and Tissue Kit. V is cut back by 6 bases and J by 4 bases, with 5 bases in the junction unmatched. According to the germline V gene, CDR1 reads MDHEN and CDR2 reads SYDVKM. Including cysteine and phenylalanine, the CDR3 has 14 amino acids. Only CDR3 DNA remains: 42 bases, in frame from the first base.

Libraries were built with the immunoSEQ multiplex PCR assay. Rearranged TCR beta chain sequences were amplified using the hsTCRB Kit according to the manufacturer's protocol. An Illumina MiSeq was used to sequence the TCRB libraries. As for the original processing: The kit vendor's proprietary platform handled demultiplexing, trimming and gene mapping. Held by TCRdb, this immuneACCESS table contains in-frame sequences only and omits some clones. Under half of the omission traces to an unresolved V gene where checked; the cause of the rest is unknown. V, J and clone size are those of that table, while D and trimming were read from the DNA. Present in this sample are some 66,000 clones, roughly 84% of which were seen just once. The top ten clonotypes cover 4% to 5% of the sample.

This clonotype originated in a man younger than 45 with glioma. The rearrangement combines TRBV28 with TRBJ2-3, and 9 junctional nucleotides match TRBD2. Sequences were derived from PBMCs, sampled from a glioma patient whose treatment included an IDH1 peptide vaccine. The CDR3 sequence is CASSRGGASDTQYF. The DNA sequence reads TGTGCCAGCAGCCGCGGGGGGGCCTCAGATACGCAGTATTTT.